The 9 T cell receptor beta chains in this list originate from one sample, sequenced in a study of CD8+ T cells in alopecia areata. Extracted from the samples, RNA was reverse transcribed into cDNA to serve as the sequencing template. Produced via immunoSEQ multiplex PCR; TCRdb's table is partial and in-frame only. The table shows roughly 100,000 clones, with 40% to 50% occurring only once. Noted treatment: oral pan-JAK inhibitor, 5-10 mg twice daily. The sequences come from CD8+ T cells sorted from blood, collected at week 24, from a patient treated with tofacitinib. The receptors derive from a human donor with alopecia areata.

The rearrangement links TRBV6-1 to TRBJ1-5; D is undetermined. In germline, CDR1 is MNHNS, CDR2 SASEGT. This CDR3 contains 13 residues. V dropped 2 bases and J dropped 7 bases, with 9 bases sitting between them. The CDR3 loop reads CASSEFRWQPQHF. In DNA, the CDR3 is TGTGCCAGCAGTGAATTTCGTTGGCAGCCCCAGCATTTT.

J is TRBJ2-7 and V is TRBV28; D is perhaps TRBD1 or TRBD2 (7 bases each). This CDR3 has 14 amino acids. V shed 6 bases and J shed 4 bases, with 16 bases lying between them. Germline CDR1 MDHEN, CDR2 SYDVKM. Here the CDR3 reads CASSLERDRYEQYF. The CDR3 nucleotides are TGTGCCAGCAGCTTGGAGCGGGACAGATACGAGCAGTACTTC.

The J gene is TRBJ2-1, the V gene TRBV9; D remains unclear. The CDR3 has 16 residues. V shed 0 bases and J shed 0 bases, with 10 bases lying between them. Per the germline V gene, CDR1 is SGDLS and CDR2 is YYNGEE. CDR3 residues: CASSVGDTYSYNEQFF. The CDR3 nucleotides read TGTGCCAGCAGCGTAGGAGACACCTACTCCTACAATGAGCAGTTCTTC. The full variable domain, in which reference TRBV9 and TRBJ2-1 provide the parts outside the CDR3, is DSGVTQTPKHLITATGQRVTLRCSPRSGDLSVYWYQQSLDQGLQFLIQYYNGEERAKGNILERFSAQQFPDLHSELNLSSLELGDSALYFCASSVGDTYSYNEQFFGPGTRLTVL.

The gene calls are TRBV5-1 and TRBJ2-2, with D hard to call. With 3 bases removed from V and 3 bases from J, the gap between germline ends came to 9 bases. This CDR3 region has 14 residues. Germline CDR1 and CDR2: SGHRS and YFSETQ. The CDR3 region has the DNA TGCGCCAGCAGCTCGCTCGGAGACACCGGGGAGCTGTTTTTT. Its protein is CASSSLGDTGELFF.

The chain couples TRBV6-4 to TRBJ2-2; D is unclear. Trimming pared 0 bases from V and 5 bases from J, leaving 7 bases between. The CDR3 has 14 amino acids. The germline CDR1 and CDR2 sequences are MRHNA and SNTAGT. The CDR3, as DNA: TGTGCCAGCAGTGACTCGATAGGTACCGGGGAGCTGTTTTTT. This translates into CASSDSIGTGELFF.

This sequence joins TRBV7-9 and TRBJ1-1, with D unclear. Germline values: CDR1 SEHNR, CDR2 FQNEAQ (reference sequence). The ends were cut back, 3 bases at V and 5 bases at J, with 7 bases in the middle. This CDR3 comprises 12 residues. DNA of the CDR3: TGTGCCAGCAGCTTTTCGGGGACTGAAGCTTTCTTT. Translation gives CASSFSGTEAFF. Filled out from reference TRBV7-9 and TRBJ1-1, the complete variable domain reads DTGVSQNPRHKITKRGQNVTFRCDPISEHNRLYWYRQTLGQGPEFLTYFQNEAQLEKSRLLSDRFSAERPKGSFSTLEIQRTEQGDSAMYLCASSFSGTEAFFGQGTRLTVV.

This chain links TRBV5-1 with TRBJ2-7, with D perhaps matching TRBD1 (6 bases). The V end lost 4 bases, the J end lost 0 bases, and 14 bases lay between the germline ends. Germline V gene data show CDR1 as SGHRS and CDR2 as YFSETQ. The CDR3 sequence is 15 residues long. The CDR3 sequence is CASSTVGAASYEQYF. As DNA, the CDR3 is TGCGCCAGCAGCACTGTGGGGGCGGCCTCCTACGAGCAGTACTTC.

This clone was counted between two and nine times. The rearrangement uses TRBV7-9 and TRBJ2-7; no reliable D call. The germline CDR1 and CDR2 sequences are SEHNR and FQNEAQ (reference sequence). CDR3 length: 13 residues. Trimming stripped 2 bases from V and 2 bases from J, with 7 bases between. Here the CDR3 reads CASSLSPPYEQYF. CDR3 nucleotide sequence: TGTGCCAGCAGCTTATCCCCCCCCTACGAGCAGTACTTC.

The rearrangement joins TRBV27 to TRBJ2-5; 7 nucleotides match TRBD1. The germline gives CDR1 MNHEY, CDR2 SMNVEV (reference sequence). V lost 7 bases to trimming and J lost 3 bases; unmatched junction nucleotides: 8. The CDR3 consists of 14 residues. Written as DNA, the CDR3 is TGTGCCAGCACCCCGGACAGGAACAAAGAGACCCAGTACTTC. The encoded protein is CASTPDRNKETQYF.